This is a list of T cell receptor beta chains from one sample in a study of memory CD4+ T cells and cytomegalovirus serostatus. The method was immunoSEQ multiplex PCR; TCRdb's version includes in-frame clones alone and lacks a portion of them. The data contain around 50,000 clones, 78% of them seen just once; the ten biggest clones take up 0.75% to 1%. The specimen was memory CD4+ T cells from blood. The receptor source for this set is an adult in good health and CMV-seronegative. Each CDR3 is given with its conserved first and last residue. The D gene is left open where the match is weak. Clone sizes are given selectively: once, few, many, or a class where the clone is expanded.

V | D | size | CDR3
TRBV19 | NA | NA | CASSSPGRTSGNTIYF
TRBV28 | NA | NA | CASSSRTTSGTEAFF
TRBV5-1 | TRBD2 | NA | CASSLAGRGGYNEQFF
TRBV7-8 | NA | once | CASSLAGRAYSNQPQHF
TRBV19 | TRBD2 | medium-sized | CASSTRGGPYNEQFF
TRBV28 | TRBD1 | NA | CASGPGQVGSYEQYF
TRBV6-5 | NA | NA | CASSSPHTEAFF
TRBV5-6 | TRBD1 | NA | CASSSGTGTRNTEAFF
TRBV19 | TRBD1 | medium-sized | CASSTGQAELPVYGYTF
TRBV18 | NA | NA | CASSPSGGTEAFF
TRBV7-2 | NA | NA | CASSPRTGALSYEQYF
TRBV28 | NA | NA | CASNLAQETQYF
TRBV5-1 | NA | NA | CASSLQETQYF
TRBV29-1 | TRBD2 | NA | CSAMGGESYNEQFF
TRBV2 | TRBD2 | once | CASSAQRGGLNEQFF
TRBV5-8 | NA | NA | CASSLSSGGNTEAFF
TRBV11-2 | NA | NA | CASSPSSTFGWRTKDGYTF
TRBV19 | TRBD1 | few | CASSLFQGAPEAFF
TRBV6-1 | TRBD1 | NA | CASSDPTGFGGANVLTF
TRBV6-1 | TRBD1 | NA | CASSEGDRGLTNEKLFF
TRBV6-6 | TRBD1 | NA | CASSPTGANYGYTF
TRBV10-3 | NA | medium-sized | CAVRQQETQYF
TRBV28 | TRBD2 | NA | CASSAGPSGGRYEQYF
TRBV7-6 | NA | NA | CASSLDRDSGNTIYF
TRBV2 | NA | NA | CASSEWENTEAFF
TRBV5-1 | NA | few | CASNPGTENYGYTF
TRBV7-2 | NA | NA | CASSLAGHNEKLFF
TRBV7-2 | TRBD1 | NA | CASSLGTGLTEAFF
TRBV19 | TRBD2 | few | CASSTQAGGGLNTQYF
TRBV5-1 | NA | medium-sized | CASSLANRNTEAFF
TRBV7-3 | TRBD1 | once | CASSRDSSYNSPLHF
TRBV5-1 | NA | NA | CASSDGHASGANVLTF
TRBV5-6 | NA | NA | CASSPDLSMNTEAFF
TRBV30 | NA | few | CAWRGVRDGYTF
TRBV27 | NA | few | CASSRGIELYF
TRBV27 | TRBD1 | NA | CASSLSAGQGAGQPQHF
TRBV7-2 | NA | medium-sized | CAGQGLHNSPLHF
TRBV9 | TRBD1 | NA | CASSPTGTALADTQYF
TRBV14 | TRBD2 | once | CASSQDWGTSGEETQYF
TRBV5-5 | NA | few | CASSLGSVPNNQPQHF
TRBV29-1 | TRBD1 | few | CSVEADRGTEAFF
TRBV5-6 | NA | NA | CASRPPVRISNYGYTF
TRBV5-1 | NA | NA | CASSLDSFNEKLFF
TRBV29-1 | TRBD1 | NA | CSVGGTGVLSGANVLTF
TRBV7-8 | NA | NA | CASSLQGGDSNQPQHF
TRBV27 | NA | NA | CASSLMGLGRNQETQYF
TRBV4-1 | TRBD1 | NA | CASSQGTGDNYGYTF
TRBV28 | TRBD2 | NA | CASSPPGRGIAGGYNEQFF
TRBV5-5 | TRBD1 | NA | CASSPGGRNTEAFF
TRBV18 | NA | once | CASSQGEKLFF
TRBV6-5 | NA | NA | CASAVVGKRREAFF
TRBV28 | NA | few | CASSLLGRELADTQYF
TRBV5-5 | NA | NA | CASSFSPETQYF
TRBV21-1 | NA | NA | CASNKHRQDAEAFF
TRBV7-9 | TRBD1 | NA | CASSKLLEDRDPYQETQYF